What follows are 17 T cell receptor beta chains derived from one specimen sequenced in a study of blood T cells in healthy people across ages. Primed by a sample-barcoded 5' primer and a J-beta primer mix, a second PCR proceeded for about 6 to 12 cycles. TCRdb re-called the 5' RACE reads with MiXCR, one entry per CDR3 protein. In the table there are around 1,500,000 distinct CDR3 sequences, roughly 27% of which are singletons. Sequencing used blood. Every receptor here comes from a young woman in good health.

Details on this clonotype: It may be a read error: a sequence one base away is much more abundant. The rearrangement joins TRBV7-9 to TRBJ2-7; 9 nucleotides match TRBD2. The germline CDR1 and CDR2 sequences are SEHNR and FQNEAQ (reference sequence). The V and J ends lost 1 base and 7 bases, in that order; junction bases with no gene match: 5. The CDR3 runs to 14 residues. DNA for the CDR3: TGTGCCAGCAGCTTAGTGCGGGAGGGGGATGAGCAGTACTTC. Protein: CASSLVREGDEQYF. The full variable domain, rest sourced from reference TRBV7-9 and TRBJ2-7, is DTGVSQNPRHKITKRGQNVTFRCDPISEHNRLYWYRQTLGQGPEFLTYFQNEAQLEKSRLLSDRFSAERPKGSFSTLEIQRTEQGDSAMYLCASSLVREGDEQYFGPGTRLTVT.

This clonotype has only a few counts. The chain links TRBV20-1 to TRBJ2-3; D uncertain. The CDR3 is made up of 13 amino acids. The ends were cut back, 6 bases at V and 4 bases at J, with 14 bases in the middle. Germline assignment: CDR1 DFQATT and CDR2 SNEGSKA (reference sequence). The CDR3 bases are TGCAGTGCCGTCCTTATGAGCGCAGATACGCAGTATTTT. Translated: CSAVLMSADTQYF.

The genes are TRBV9 and TRBJ2-1, with D maybe TRBD1 (6 bases). CDR3 length equals 13 residues. Between the trimmed V and J ends, which lost 5 bases and 8 bases, there was a span of 14 bases. Germline CDR1 and CDR2: SGDLS and YYNGEE. The CDR3 sequence: CASRGGGTDEQFF. In DNA form, the CDR3 reads TGTGCCAGCAGAGGGGGTGGGACGGATGAGCAGTTCTTC.

The V call is TRBV7-9, the J call TRBJ2-1; TRBD1 matches at 8 bases. V lost 4 bases to trimming and J lost 15 bases; unmatched junction nucleotides: 8. Germline V gives CDR1 SEHNR, CDR2 FQNEAQ (reference sequence). This CDR3 is 12 amino acids long. The CDR3 protein is CASSSSDRVRFF. The CDR3 DNA reads TGTGCCAGCAGCTCTTCGGACAGGGTACGGTTCTTC. The whole variable domain, remainder taken from reference TRBV7-9 and TRBJ2-1, is DTGVSQNPRHKITKRGQNVTFRCDPISEHNRLYWYRQTLGQGPEFLTYFQNEAQLEKSRLLSDRFSAERPKGSFSTLEIQRTEQGDSAMYLCASSSSDRVRFFGPGTRLTVL.

The chain employs TRBV7-2 and TRBJ2-7, with D possibly matching TRBD1 (5 bases). CDR1 SGHTA and CDR2 FQGNSA come from the germline V gene. V lost 1 base to trimming and J lost 6 bases, with 10 bases between them. The CDR3 spans 13 residues. DNA for the CDR3: TGTGCCAGCAGCTTAGAACAGGTCGGCGAGCAGTACTTC. It translates to CASSLEQVGEQYF.

A remark on this clonotype: Compared with germline, one end of the junction differs, possibly owing to a read error. The chain carries TRBV9 and TRBJ1-5, with D uncertain. Germline V gene data show CDR1 as SGDLS and CDR2 as YYNGEE. The CDR3 loop spans 15 amino acids. The CDR3 DNA sequence: TGTGCCAGCAGCGTAGGGATCTATAGCAACCAGCCCCAGCATTTT. This encodes CASSVGIYSNQPQHF.

The V and J genes are TRBV5-1 and TRBJ2-1, with D perhaps assigned TRBD1 or TRBD2 (5 bases each). V shed 0 bases and J shed 7 bases, with 14 bases lying between them. This CDR3 is 15 amino acids long. Germline V gene lookup returns CDR1 SGHRS and CDR2 YFSETQ. The CDR3 reads CASSLAQGPVNEQFF. Here the CDR3 DNA reads TGCGCCAGCAGCTTGGCGCAGGGACCCGTGAATGAGCAGTTCTTC.

This clonotype was seen a handful of times. The CDR3 nucleotides are TGTGCCAGCAGCTTACCACAGGGGCGGGACACTGAAGCTTTCTTT. It translates to CASSLPQGRDTEAFF. This chain joins TRBV7-2 and TRBJ1-1; 7 positions match TRBD1. This CDR3 has 15 residues. V dropped 2 bases and J dropped 3; count of bases not matched to a gene: 6. The germline CDR1 and CDR2 sequences are SGHTA and FQGNSA. Filled out from reference TRBV7-2 and TRBJ1-1, the complete variable domain reads GAGVSQSPSNKVTEKGKDVELRCDPISGHTALYWYRQSLGQGLEFLIYFQGNSAPDKSGLPSDRFSAERTGGSVSTLTIQRTQQEDSAVYLCASSLPQGRDTEAFFGQGTRLTVV.

This clonotype was counted at least ten times. V usage is TRBV10-3 and J usage is TRBJ2-3, with D uncertain. V lost 4 bases to trimming and J lost 2 bases, with 4 bases between them. The germline CDR1 and CDR2 sequences are ENHRY and SYGVKD. The CDR3 has 12 residues. The CDR3 coding sequence is TGTGCCATCAGTGCTACCACAGATACGCAGTATTTT. It translates to CAISATTDTQYF.

Note on this clonotype: The junction departs from the called germline gene at one end, perhaps through a read error. V is TRBV5-1 and J is TRBJ1-2; 7 bases line up with TRBD1. Germline V gene lookup returns CDR1 SGHRS and CDR2 YFSETQ. CDR3 length: 14 residues. In DNA form, the CDR3 reads TGCGCCAGCAGTACTGACAGGGTGACCTATAGCTACACCTTC. Translation gives CASSTDRVTYSYTF.

This clonotype was observed at least ten times. The chain joins TRBV9 to TRBJ2-7, with D possibly being TRBD1 or TRBD2 (5 bases each). V shed 4 bases and J shed 2 bases, with 13 bases lying between them. This CDR3 spans 14 amino acids. Germline-derived CDR1 and CDR2 are SGDLS and YYNGEE. In DNA, the CDR3 is TGTGCCAGCAGCTCCAGGGACGAGGCCTACGAGCAGTACTTC. It translates to CASSSRDEAYEQYF.

The J gene is TRBJ1-1, the V gene TRBV4-1; D gene unclear. V dropped 6 bases and J dropped 1 base, with 9 bases sitting between them. CDR1 and CDR2 (germline): MGHRA, YSYEKL. The CDR3 spans 13 residues. The CDR3 DNA follows: TGCGCCAGCAGACGACGGGGGAACACTGAAGCTTTCTTT. It codes for CASRRRGNTEAFF.

This clonotype was detected only once. This chain links TRBV4-1 with TRBJ2-5; 10 nucleotides line up with TRBD2. V was clipped by 1 base and J by 2 bases; unmatched bases: 1. Germline V gene sequence: CDR1 MGHRA, CDR2 YSYEKL. CDR3 size: 15 residues. CDR3 sequence: CASSQVLAGQETQYF. The CDR3 DNA sequence: TGCGCCAGCAGCCAAGTACTAGCGGGGCAAGAGACCCAGTACTTC.

Only a few counts were recorded for this clonotype. The CDR3 bases are TGTGCCAGCAGAACCCAGGGGGGCACCCTCCACTTT. This sequence encodes CASRTQGGTLHF. The gene calls are TRBV6-5 and TRBJ1-6; 7 nucleotides match TRBD1. Trimming cost V 6 bases and J 14 bases; bases outside gene matches: 7. CDR1 is MNHEY, CDR2 SVGAGI, per germline. The CDR3 totals 12 residues.

Note on this clonotype: With a much larger clone just one base away, this may be a read error. The chain combines TRBV7-2 with TRBJ2-7; no clear D gene. This CDR3 contains 12 residues. Trimming removed 2 bases from V and 7 bases from J, with 9 bases in between. Germline CDR1 SGHTA, CDR2 FQGNSA. CDR3 amino acids: CASSLFYTEQYF. The CDR3 DNA reads TGTGCCAGCAGCTTATTTTACACTGAGCAGTACTTC.

V and J are TRBV7-2 and TRBJ1-1, with a possible D match to TRBD1 (6 bases). CDR1 is SGHTA, CDR2 FQGNSA, per germline. The germline V and J ends were trimmed by 5 bases and 12 bases, with 22 bases remaining between them. CDR3 length equals 14 residues. The CDR3 loop is CASSHGGAPLLTFF. In nucleotides, the CDR3 is TGTGCCAGCAGCCATGGGGGGGCGCCATTATTAACTTTCTTT.

This clonotype has ten or more counts. This chain links TRBV5-1 with TRBJ2-4; 11 bases line up with TRBD2. The CDR3 covers 16 residues. The germline CDR1 and CDR2 sequences are SGHRS and YFSETQ. The junction had 5 bases not matched to a gene; V was cut back by 5 bases and J by 1 base. CDR3 coding DNA: TGCGCCAGCAGTCATAGCGGGGGGGCGGCCAAAAACATTCAGTACTTC. This codes for CASSHSGGAAKNIQYF.